Presented here are 5 T cell receptor beta chains from one specimen sequenced in a study of OX40 agonist ivuxolimab in advanced cancers. Sequencing was performed with immunoSEQ multiplex PCR; in TCRdb, only in-frame clones are kept and a portion is missing. Here the sample spans 55,000 to 70,000 clones, about 83% being singletons. Sequencing was performed on CD4+ or CD8+ T cells sorted from blood, taken in a trial of the OX40 agonist ivuxolimab. These receptor sequences come from an adult with an advanced solid tumor such as melanoma, head and neck, liver or kidney cancer.

Here the CDR3 reads CASSSGDGRDYGYTF. The CDR3 DNA follows: TGTGCCAGCAGCTCCGGGGACGGACGAGACTATGGCTACACCTTC. The chain uses TRBV7-9 and TRBJ1-2; possibly TRBD1 for D (5 bases). The CDR3 runs 15 residues. The V and J ends lost 4 bases and 3 bases respectively, with 15 bases between them. Germline assignment: CDR1 SEHNR and CDR2 FQNEAQ (reference sequence).

The chain joins TRBV6-6 to TRBJ1-2; D is possibly TRBD1 (6 bases). Looked up from germline, CDR1 is MNHNY and CDR2 is SVGAGI (reference sequence). The CDR3 is made up of 13 amino acids. The ends were cut back, 7 bases at V and 5 bases at J, with 14 bases in the middle. The CDR3 sequence is CASTARQDYGYTF. Here the CDR3 DNA reads TGTGCCAGCACCGCACGACAGGATTATGGCTACACCTTC.

The chain couples TRBV5-4 to TRBJ2-6, with no clear D. This CDR3 contains 16 residues. Germline-derived CDR1 and CDR2 are SGHNT and YYREEE (reference sequence). V dropped 0 bases and J dropped 4 bases, with 11 bases sitting between them. CDR3 in amino acids: CASSLVGMSGANVLTF. The DNA of the CDR3 is TGTGCCAGCAGCTTGGTAGGGATGTCGGGGGCCAACGTCCTGACTTTC.

The V and J genes are TRBV6-6 and TRBJ2-2; either TRBD1 or TRBD2 may fit D (6 bases each). The germline V and J ends were trimmed by 0 bases and 5 bases, with 13 bases remaining between them. CDR3 size: 16 residues. Germline lookup yields CDR1 MNHNY and CDR2 SVGAGI (reference sequence). The DNA of the CDR3 is TGTGCCAGCAGTTACTCGCCGGGGGCGAGGACCGGGGAGCTGTTTTTT. Residues: CASSYSPGARTGELFF.

The chain is built from TRBV4-3 and TRBJ2-1; D uncertain. The CDR3 sequence is 12 residues long. V shed 0 bases and J shed 5 bases, with 2 bases lying between them. CDR1 and CDR2 from the germline V gene are LGHNA and YSLEER. CDR3 nucleotide sequence: TGCGCCAGCAGCCAAGAGAACAATGAGCAGTTCTTC. It specifies CASSQENNEQFF.